This T cell receptor (beta chain) was found in a study of OX40 agonist ivuxolimab in advanced cancers. Notes on the study in general: CD8+ T cells (on average) carried more expanded clones than CD4+ T cells.

As for this clone: Antigen: not known.

The length of the CDR3 is 12 residues. Germline loops: CDR1 GTSNPN, CDR2 SVGIG (reference sequence). The V end was cut by 3 bases, the J end by 7 bases, with 11 bases between. Only in-frame clones appear in the TCRdb table, and some are missing; sequencing was by immunoSEQ multiplex PCR. The table has around 71,000 clones, approximately 90% seen once. Cycle 7 day 1, cycle 4 day 1, and baseline were the timepoints at which blood was sampled. This clonotype was sampled from an adult with an advanced solid tumor such as melanoma, head and neck, liver or kidney cancer. V is TRBV30 and J is TRBJ2-3, with D hard to call. The sample consisted of CD4+ or CD8+ T cells sorted from blood, taken in a trial of the OX40 agonist ivuxolimab. In DNA form, the CDR3 reads TGTGCCTGGAGCCCTTCGGGCCATACGCAGTATTTT. Translating it yields CAWSPSGHTQYF.